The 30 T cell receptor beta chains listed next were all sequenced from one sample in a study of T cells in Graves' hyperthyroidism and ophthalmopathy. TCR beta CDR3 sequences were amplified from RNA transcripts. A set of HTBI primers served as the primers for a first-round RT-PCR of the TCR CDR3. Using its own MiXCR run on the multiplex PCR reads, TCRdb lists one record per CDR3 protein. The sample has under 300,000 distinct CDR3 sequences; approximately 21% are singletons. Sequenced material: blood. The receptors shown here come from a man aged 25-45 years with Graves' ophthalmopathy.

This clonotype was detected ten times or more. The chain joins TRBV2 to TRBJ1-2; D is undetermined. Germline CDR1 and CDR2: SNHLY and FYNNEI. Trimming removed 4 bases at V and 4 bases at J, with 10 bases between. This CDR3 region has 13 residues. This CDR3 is CASSVRGSYGYTF. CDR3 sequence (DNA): TGTGCCAGCAGTGTACGGGGTTCCTATGGCTACACCTTC.

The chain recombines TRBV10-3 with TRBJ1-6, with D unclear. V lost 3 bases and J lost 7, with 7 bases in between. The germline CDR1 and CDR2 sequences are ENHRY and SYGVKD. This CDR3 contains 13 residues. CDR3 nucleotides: TGTGCCATCAGTGAATTTGGGAATTCACCCCTCCACTTT. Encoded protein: CAISEFGNSPLHF.

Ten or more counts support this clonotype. The CDR3 coding sequence is TGTGCCAGCATTTCGGATTGGACTGAAGCTTTCTTT. Protein: CASISDWTEAFF. The chain has TRBV7-9 and TRBJ1-1, with D unresolved. Per the germline V gene, CDR1 is SEHNR and CDR2 is FQNEAQ (reference sequence). This CDR3 has 12 residues. The germline V and J ends were trimmed by 7 bases and 5 bases, with 11 bases remaining between them.

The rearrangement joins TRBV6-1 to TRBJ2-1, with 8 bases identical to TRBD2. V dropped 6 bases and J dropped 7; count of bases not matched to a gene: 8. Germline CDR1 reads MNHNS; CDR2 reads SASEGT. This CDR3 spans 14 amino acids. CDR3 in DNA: TGTGCCAGCAGCCCCCGGACTAGCAGTAATGAGCAGTTCTTC. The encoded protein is CASSPRTSSNEQFF.

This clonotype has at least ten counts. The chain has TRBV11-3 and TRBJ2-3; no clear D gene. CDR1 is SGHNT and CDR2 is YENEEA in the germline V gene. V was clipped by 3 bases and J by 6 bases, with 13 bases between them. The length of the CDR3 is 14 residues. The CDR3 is CASSFLGRSDTQYF. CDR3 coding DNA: TGTGCCAGCAGCTTTCTAGGTCGGTCGGATACGCAGTATTTT.

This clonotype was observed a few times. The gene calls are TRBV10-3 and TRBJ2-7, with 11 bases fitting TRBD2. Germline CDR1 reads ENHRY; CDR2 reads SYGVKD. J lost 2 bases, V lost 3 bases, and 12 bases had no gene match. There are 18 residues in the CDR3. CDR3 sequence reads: CAISDRFRTSGSPYEQYF. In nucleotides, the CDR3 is TGTGCCATCAGTGACCGATTTCGGACTAGCGGGTCCCCCTACGAGCAGTACTTC.

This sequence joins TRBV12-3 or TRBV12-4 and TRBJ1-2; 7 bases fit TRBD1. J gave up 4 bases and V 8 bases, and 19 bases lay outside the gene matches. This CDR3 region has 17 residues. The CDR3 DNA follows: TGTGCCAGCGCCCCGCTGGACAGGAGCCCCTCGTTCTATGGCTACACCTTC. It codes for CASAPLDRSPSFYGYTF.

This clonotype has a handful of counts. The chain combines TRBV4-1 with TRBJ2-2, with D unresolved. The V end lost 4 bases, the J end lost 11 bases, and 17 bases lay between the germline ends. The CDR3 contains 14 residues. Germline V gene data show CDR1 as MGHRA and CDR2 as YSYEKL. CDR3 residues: CASSPRVQSVELFF. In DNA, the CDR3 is TGCGCCAGCAGCCCCCGAGTGCAGTCGGTCGAGCTGTTTTTT.

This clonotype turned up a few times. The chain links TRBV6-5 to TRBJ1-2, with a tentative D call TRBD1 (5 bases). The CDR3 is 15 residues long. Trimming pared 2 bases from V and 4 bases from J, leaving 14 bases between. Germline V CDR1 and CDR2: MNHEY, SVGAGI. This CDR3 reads CASSYKGDGGYGYTF. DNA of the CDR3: TGTGCCAGCAGTTACAAAGGGGATGGAGGCTATGGCTACACCTTC.

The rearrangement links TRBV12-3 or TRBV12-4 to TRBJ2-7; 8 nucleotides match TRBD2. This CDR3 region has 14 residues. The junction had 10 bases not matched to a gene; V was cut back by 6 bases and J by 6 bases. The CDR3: CASSSPRLAREQYF. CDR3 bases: TGTGCCAGCAGCTCCCCCCGACTAGCGCGCGAGCAGTACTTC.

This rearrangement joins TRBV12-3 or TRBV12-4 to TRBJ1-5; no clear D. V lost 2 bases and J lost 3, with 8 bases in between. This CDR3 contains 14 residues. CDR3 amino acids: CASSLRQINQPQHF. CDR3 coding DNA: TGTGCCAGCAGTTTACGCCAGATCAATCAGCCCCAGCATTTT.

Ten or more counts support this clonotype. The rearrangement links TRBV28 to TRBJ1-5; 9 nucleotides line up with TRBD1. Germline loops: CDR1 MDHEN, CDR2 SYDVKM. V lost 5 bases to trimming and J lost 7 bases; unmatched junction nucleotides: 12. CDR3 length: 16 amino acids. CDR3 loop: CASSRPGTGQGQPQHF. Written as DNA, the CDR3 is TGTGCCAGCAGTCGGCCGGGGACAGGGCAGGGGCAGCCCCAGCATTTT.

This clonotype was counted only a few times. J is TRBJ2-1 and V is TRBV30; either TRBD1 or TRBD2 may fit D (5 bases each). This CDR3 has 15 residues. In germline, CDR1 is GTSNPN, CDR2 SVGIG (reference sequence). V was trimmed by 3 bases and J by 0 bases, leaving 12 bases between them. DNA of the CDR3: TGTGCCTGGAGCCGGGGACCCGCCTCCTACAATGAGCAGTTCTTC. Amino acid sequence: CAWSRGPASYNEQFF.

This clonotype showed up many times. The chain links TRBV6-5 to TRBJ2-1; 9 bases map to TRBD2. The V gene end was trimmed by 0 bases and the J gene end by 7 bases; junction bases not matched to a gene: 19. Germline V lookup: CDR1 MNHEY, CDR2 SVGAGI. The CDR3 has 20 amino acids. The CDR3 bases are TGTGCCAGCAGTTACTCCAAACCGGGTAGCGGGAGCACATATCGGAATGAGCAGTTCTTC. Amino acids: CASSYSKPGSGSTYRNEQFF.

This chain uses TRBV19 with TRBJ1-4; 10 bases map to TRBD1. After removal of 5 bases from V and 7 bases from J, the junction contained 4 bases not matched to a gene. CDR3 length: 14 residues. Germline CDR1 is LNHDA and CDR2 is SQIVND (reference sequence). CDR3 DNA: TGTGCCAGTAGTGGGGACAGGGGACGTGAAAAACTGTTTTTT. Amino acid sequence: CASSGDRGREKLFF.

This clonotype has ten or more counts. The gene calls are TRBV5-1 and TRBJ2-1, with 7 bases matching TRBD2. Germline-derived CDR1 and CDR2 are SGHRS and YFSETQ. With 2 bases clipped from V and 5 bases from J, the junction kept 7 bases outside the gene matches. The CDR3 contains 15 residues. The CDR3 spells CASSLGHGRNNEQFF. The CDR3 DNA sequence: TGCGCCAGCAGCTTAGGACACGGGAGGAACAATGAGCAGTTCTTC.

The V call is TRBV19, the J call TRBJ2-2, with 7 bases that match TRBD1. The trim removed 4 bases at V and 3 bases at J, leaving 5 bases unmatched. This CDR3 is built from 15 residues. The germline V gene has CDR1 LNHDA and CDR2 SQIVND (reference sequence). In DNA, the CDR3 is TGTGCCAGTAGTAGGGAGACAGGGTACACCGGGGAGCTGTTTTTT. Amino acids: CASSRETGYTGELFF.

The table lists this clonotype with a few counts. The CDR3: CASRTLAETYNEQFF. The CDR3 DNA follows: TGTGCCAGCAGGACACTAGCGGAGACCTACAATGAGCAGTTCTTC. This chain connects TRBV28 to TRBJ2-1; 8 bases match TRBD2. CDR1 and CDR2 from the germline V gene are MDHEN and SYDVKM. J lost 2 bases, V lost 6 bases, and 6 bases had no gene match. This CDR3 is 15 amino acids long.

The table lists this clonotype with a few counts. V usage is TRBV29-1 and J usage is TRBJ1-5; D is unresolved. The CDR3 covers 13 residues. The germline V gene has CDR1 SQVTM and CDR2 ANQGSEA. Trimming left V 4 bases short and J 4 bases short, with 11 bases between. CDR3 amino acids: CSVGFAPNQPQHF. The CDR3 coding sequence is TGCAGCGTTGGGTTTGCGCCGAATCAGCCCCAGCATTTT.

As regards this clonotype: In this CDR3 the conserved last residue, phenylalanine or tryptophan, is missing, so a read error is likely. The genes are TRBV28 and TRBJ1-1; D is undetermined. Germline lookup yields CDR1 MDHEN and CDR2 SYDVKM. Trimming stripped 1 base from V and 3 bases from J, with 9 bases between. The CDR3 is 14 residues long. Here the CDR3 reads CASSLFSVDTEAFI. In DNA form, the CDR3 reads TGTGCCAGCAGTTTATTCTCCGTAGACACTGAAGCTTTCATT.

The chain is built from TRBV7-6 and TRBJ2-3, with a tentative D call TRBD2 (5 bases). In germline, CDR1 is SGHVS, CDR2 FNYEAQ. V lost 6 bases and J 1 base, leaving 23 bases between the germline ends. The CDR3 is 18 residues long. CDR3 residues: CASSSLAAGSYRTDTQYF. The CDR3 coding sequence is TGTGCCAGCAGTTCCCTCGCGGCGGGTTCCTACCGCACAGATACGCAGTATTTT.

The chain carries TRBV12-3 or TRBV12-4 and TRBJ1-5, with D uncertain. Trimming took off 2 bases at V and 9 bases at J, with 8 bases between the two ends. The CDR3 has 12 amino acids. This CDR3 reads CASSLPSRPQHF. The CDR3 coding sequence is TGTGCCAGCAGTTTACCCAGCCGGCCCCAGCATTTT.

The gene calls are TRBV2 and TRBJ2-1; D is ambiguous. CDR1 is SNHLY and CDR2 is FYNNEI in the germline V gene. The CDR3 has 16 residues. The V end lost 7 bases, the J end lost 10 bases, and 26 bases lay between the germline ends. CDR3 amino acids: CASTLNEVGVGKEQFF. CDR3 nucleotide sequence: TGTGCCAGCACCTTAAATGAAGTGGGCGTGGGGAAAGAGCAGTTCTTC.

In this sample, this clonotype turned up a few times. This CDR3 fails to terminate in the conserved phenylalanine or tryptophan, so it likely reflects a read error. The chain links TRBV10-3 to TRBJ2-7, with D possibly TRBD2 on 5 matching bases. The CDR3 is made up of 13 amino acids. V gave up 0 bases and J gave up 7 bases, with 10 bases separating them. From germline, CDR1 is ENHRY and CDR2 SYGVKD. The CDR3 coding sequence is TGTGCCATCAGTGAGTCCGGGGAATGGGAGCAGTACCTC. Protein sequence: CAISESGEWEQYL.

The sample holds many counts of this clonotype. The CDR3 coding sequence is TGTGCCAGCAGTTCCGGCTACCAGAGGGTAGGGAGCAATCAGCCCCAGCATTTT. Its protein product is CASSSGYQRVGSNQPQHF. The J gene is TRBJ1-5, the V gene TRBV12-3 or TRBV12-4; no firm D call. V was cut by 4 bases and J by 1 base, with 20 bases left in between. The CDR3 length is 18 residues.

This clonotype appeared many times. The CDR3 nucleotides read TGTGCCTGGGCCCTTGGGGGGATCGGATCTGGAAACACCATATATTTT. It translates to CAWALGGIGSGNTIYF. The chain has TRBV30 and TRBJ1-3; D is perhaps TRBD1 (5 bases). Germline V CDR1 and CDR2: GTSNPN, SVGIG (reference sequence). Trimming removed 5 bases at V and 1 base at J, with 18 bases between. There are 16 residues in the CDR3.

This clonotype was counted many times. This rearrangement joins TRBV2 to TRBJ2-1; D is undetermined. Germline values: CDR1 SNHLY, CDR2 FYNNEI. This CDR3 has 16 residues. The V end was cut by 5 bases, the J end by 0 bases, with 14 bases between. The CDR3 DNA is TGTGCCAGCAGTTTCAAGTTGGGTCACTCCTACAATGAGCAGTTCTTC. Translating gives CASSFKLGHSYNEQFF.

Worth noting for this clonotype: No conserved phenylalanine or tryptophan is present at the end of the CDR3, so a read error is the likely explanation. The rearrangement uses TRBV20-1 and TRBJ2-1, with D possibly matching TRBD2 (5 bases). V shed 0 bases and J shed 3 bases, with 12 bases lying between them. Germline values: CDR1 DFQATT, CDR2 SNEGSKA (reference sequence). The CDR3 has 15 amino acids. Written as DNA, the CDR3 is TGCAGTGCTAGAGAGTTCGGCGGACTCTACAATGAGCAGTTCTCC. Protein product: CSAREFGGLYNEQFS.

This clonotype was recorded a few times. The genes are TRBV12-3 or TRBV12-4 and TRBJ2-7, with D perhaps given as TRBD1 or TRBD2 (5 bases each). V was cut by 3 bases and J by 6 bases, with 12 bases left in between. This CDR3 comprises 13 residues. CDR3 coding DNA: TGTGCCAGCAGTTTCAGCACGAGGGGCGAGCAGTACTTC. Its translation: CASSFSTRGEQYF.

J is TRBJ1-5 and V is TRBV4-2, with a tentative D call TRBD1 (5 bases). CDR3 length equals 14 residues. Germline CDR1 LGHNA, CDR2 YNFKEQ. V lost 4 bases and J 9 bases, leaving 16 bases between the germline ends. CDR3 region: CASSRRRDGSPQHF. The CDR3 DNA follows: TGTGCCAGCAGCCGGAGGAGGGACGGGTCGCCCCAGCATTTT.